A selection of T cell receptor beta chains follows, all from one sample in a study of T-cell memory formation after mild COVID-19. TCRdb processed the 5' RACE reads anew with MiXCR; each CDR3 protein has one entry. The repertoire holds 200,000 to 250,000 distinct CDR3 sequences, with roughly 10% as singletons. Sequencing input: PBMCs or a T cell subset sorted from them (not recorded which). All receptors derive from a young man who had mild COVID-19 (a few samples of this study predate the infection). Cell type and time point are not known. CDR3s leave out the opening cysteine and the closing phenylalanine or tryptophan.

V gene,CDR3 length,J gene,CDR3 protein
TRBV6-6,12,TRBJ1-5,ASSYSRPNLPQH
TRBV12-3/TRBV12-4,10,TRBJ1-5,ASSSMNQPQH
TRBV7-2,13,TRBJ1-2,ASSLVSSRSYGYT
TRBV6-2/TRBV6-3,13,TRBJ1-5,ASSPTGNGNQPQH
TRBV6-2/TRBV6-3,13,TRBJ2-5,ASSYGGSVQETQY
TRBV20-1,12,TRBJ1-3,SARVKGAGNTIY
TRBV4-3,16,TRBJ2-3,ASSQGSPGQGYTDTQY
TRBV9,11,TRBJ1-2,ASSTDREYGYT
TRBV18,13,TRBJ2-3,ASSPIGARADTQY
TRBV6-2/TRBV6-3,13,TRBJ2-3,ASKRRASGTDTQY
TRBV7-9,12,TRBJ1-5,ASSSSGSNQPQH
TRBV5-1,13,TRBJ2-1,ASSAGLAGEGEQF
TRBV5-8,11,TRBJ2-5,ASSLVGQETQY
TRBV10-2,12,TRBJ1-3,ASGRGLDGNTIY
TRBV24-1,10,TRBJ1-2,ARGQSNYGYT
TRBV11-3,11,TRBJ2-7,ASSLARHYEQY
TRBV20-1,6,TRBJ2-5,SVETQY
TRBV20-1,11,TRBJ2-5,SAWTSGEETQY
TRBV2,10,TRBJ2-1,ASTRGYNEQF
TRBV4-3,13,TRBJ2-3,ASSQLAVSTDTQY
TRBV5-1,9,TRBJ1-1,ASRINTEAF
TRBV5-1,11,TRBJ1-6,ASSLKLDSPLH
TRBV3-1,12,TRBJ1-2,ASSQERMSYGYT
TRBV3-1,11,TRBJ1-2,ASSQVGAGGYT
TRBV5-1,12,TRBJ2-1,ASKGLADYNEQF
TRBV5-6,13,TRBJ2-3,ASSLQGQYTDTQY
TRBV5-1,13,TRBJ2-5,ASSLDGTTEETQY
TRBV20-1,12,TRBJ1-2,SARDTDRNYGYT
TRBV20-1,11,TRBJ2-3,SAPGPSTDTQY
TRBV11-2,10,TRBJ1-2,ASSAYEYGYT
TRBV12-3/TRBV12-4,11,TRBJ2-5,ASSFVPEETQY
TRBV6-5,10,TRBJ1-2,ASSNQGSGYT
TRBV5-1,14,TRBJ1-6,ASSLLAGALGSPLH
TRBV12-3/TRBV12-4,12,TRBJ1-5,ASSPRWGNQPQH
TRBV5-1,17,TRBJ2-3,ASSLQPIGVAGSTDTQY
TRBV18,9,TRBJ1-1,ASSERSEAF
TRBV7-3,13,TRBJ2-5,ASSPSAGGIETQY
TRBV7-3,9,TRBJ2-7,ASSSGGEQY
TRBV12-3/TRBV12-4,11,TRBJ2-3,ASLNRGTDTQY
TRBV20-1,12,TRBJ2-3,SATGTASTDTQY
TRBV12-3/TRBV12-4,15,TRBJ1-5,ASSIMGLWKSNQPQH
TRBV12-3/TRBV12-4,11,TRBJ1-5,ASTYTGRQPQH
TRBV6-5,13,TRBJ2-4,ASSLSQLAKNIQY
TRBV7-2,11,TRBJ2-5,ASTPGIKETQY
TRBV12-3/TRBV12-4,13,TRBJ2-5,ASSWTGGNGETQY
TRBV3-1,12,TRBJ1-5,ASSHGASNQPQH
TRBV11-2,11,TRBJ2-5,ASSLGAWETQY
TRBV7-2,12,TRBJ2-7,ASSPQTSIHEQY
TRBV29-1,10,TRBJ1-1,SVVTANTEAF
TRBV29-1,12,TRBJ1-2,SVVTPNTIDGYT
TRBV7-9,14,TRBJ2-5,ASSKGSRGSFPTQY
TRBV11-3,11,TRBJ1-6,ASSLNQKEPLH
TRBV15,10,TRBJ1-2,ATSRDQGSYT
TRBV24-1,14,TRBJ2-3,ATSALGLADTDTQY
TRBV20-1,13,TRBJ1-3,SAGHDRDSGNTIY
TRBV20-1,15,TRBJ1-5,SATPSRESYSNQPQH
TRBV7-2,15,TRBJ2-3,ASSLVGWGASTDTQY
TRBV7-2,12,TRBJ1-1,ASSPQGANTEAF
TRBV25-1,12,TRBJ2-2,ASSGTANTGELF